These 18 T cell receptor beta chains came from one sample sequenced in a study of PD-1 blockade in classical Hodgkin lymphoma. The method was immunoSEQ multiplex PCR; TCRdb's version includes in-frame clones alone and lacks a portion of them. The sample has 35,000 to 45,000 clones; 60% to 80% are singletons. Brentuximab vedotin exposure varied among the patients, all of whom had relapsed after autologous stem cell transplantation. The specimen was peripheral blood mononuclear cells (PBMCs), collected before the second cycle of nivolumab. All receptors derive from a human donor with classical Hodgkin lymphoma.

V gene TRBV29-1 combines with J gene TRBJ1-3; D gene uncertain. This CDR3 is 14 amino acids long. Looked up from germline, CDR1 is SQVTM and CDR2 is ANQGSEA. The V end was cut by 4 bases, the J end by 2 bases, with 12 bases between. The CDR3 coding sequence is TGCAGCGTTGGAGTAGGGTCGACTGGAAACACCATATATTTT. This codes for CSVGVGSTGNTIYF. Based on the CDR3 plus reference TRBV29-1 and TRBJ1-3, the full variable domain is SAVISQKPSRDICQRGTSLTIQCQVDSQVTMMFWYRQQPGQSLTLIATANQGSEATYESGFVIDKFPISRPNLTFSTLTVSNMSPEDSSIYLCSVGVGSTGNTIYFGEGSWLTVV.

This clone showed up just a few times. The rearrangement joins TRBV5-1 to TRBJ2-1; 10 bases match TRBD2. CDR1 and CDR2 (germline): SGHRS, YFSETQ. This CDR3 region has 16 residues. The V segment lost 3 bases and the J segment 4 bases; nucleotides outside the gene matches: 7. The CDR3 loop reads CASSSNSGRLYNEQFF. DNA of the CDR3: TGCGCCAGCAGCTCTAATAGCGGGAGGCTTTACAATGAGCAGTTCTTC.

The chain combines TRBV5-4 with TRBJ2-7; the D is unclear. Trimming removed 5 bases at V and 0 bases at J, with 12 bases between. The CDR3 is 14 residues long. The germline gives CDR1 SGHNT, CDR2 YYREEE (reference sequence). This chain's CDR3 is CASSQNVGSYEQYF. As DNA, the CDR3 is TGTGCCAGCAGTCAGAACGTGGGCTCCTACGAGCAGTACTTC.

V is TRBV10-3 and J is TRBJ2-1, with 16 nucleotides matching TRBD2. V was clipped by 6 bases and J by 7 bases; unmatched bases: 6. The length of the CDR3 is 16 residues. Germline values: CDR1 ENHRY, CDR2 SYGVKD. CDR3 sequence (DNA): TGTGCCATCAGCGGGACTAGCGGGAGGGCCGGGAATGAGCAGTTCTTC. Translating it yields CAISGTSGRAGNEQFF.

This rearrangement joins TRBV12-2 to TRBJ2-5; the table gives TRBD2 as D, unverified against the DNA. The end of the DNA fits TRBJ2-7 better, so the J call may be wrong. TRBV12-2 is designated a pseudogene. This CDR3 comprises 17 residues. CDR3 loop: CASRERTSGVPFYEQYF. The CDR3 nucleotides are TGTGCAAGTCGCGAAAGGACTAGCGGAGTACCCTTCTACGAGCAGTACTTC.

This rearrangement joins TRBV7-9 to TRBJ1-1, with 8 bases matching TRBD1. Germline V gene data show CDR1 as SEHNR and CDR2 as FQNEAQ (reference sequence). V dropped 3 bases and J dropped 0; count of bases not matched to a gene: 3. This CDR3 is 15 amino acids long. CDR3 in DNA: TGTGCCAGCAGCTTGCAGGGGGCCCTGAACACTGAAGCTTTCTTT. Residues: CASSLQGALNTEAFF. Full variable domain (missing parts from reference TRBV7-9 and TRBJ1-1): DTGVSQNPRHKITKRGQNVTFRCDPISEHNRLYWYRQTLGQGPEFLTYFQNEAQLEKSRLLSDRFSAERPKGSFSTLEIQRTEQGDSAMYLCASSLQGALNTEAFFGQGTRLTVV.

The rearrangement joins TRBV4-3 to TRBJ1-5; the D gene is possibly TRBD1 (5 bases). The CDR3 has 16 amino acids. Germline assignment: CDR1 LGHNA and CDR2 YSLEER. V lost 0 bases, J lost 1 base, and 10 bases lay in between. The CDR3, as DNA: TGCGCCAGCAGCCAAGATGCAGGGAAGAGCAATCAGCCCCAGCATTTT. Residues: CASSQDAGKSNQPQHF.

This clone was counted a few times. This chain links TRBV9 with TRBJ2-1, with D possibly matching TRBD2 (6 bases). This CDR3 comprises 16 residues. Between the trimmed V and J ends, which lost 4 bases and 5 bases, there was a span of 19 bases. The germline V gene encodes CDR1 SGDLS and CDR2 YYNGEE. CDR3 region: CASSPVAVTINNEQFF. In nucleotides, the CDR3 is TGTGCCAGCAGCCCGGTAGCGGTGACTATAAACAATGAGCAGTTCTTC.

V usage is TRBV7-2 and J usage is TRBJ2-1; TRBD1 is a possible D gene (7 bases). Trimming removed 5 bases from V and 2 bases from J, with 13 bases in between. CDR3 length equals 15 residues. Germline V CDR1 and CDR2: SGHTA, FQGNSA. In DNA, the CDR3 is TGTGCCAGCAGCCTCGGAGGGACAGCCTACAATGAGCAGTTCTTC. Its translation: CASSLGGTAYNEQFF.

Written as DNA, the CDR3 is TGTGCCAGCAGGGACAGGGGGCGGCACACCGGGGAGCTGTTTTTT. Translation gives CASRDRGRHTGELFF. The chain employs TRBV6-1 and TRBJ2-2; 11 bases fit TRBD1. After removal of 6 bases from V and 3 bases from J, the junction contained 3 bases not matched to a gene. This CDR3 spans 15 amino acids. Germline loops: CDR1 MNHNS, CDR2 SASEGT.

The sample holds a few counts of this clone. The chain uses TRBV10-2 and TRBJ2-1, with no clear D. CDR3 size: 12 residues. V was shortened by 4 bases and J by 9 bases, with 10 bases between the two germline ends. CDR1 WSHSY and CDR2 SAAADI come from the germline V gene. CDR3 coding DNA: TGCGCCAGCAGTGCGAGTGGCGTTGAGCAGTTCTTC. It encodes CASSASGVEQFF.

A note on this clone: Other DNA variants within this sample encode the same CDR3. This sequence joins TRBV27 and TRBJ2-7; no clear D gene. V shed 4 bases and J shed 0 bases, with 7 bases lying between them. CDR1 is MNHEY, CDR2 SMNVEV, per germline (reference sequence). CDR3 length: 13 amino acids. The CDR3 bases are TGTGCCAGCAGTTCAAGTTCCTCCTACGAGCAGTACTTC. Its translation: CASSSSSSYEQYF.

The chain joins TRBV10-3 to TRBJ1-4; no clear D. Between the trimmed V and J ends, which lost 0 bases and 0 bases, there was a span of 5 bases. The CDR3 consists of 15 residues. From germline, CDR1 is ENHRY and CDR2 SYGVKD. This CDR3 is CAISESSATNEKLFF. CDR3 in DNA: TGTGCCATCAGTGAGTCTTCTGCAACTAATGAAAAACTGTTTTTT.

V is TRBV18 and J is TRBJ1-1; a possible D gene is TRBD1 (6 bases). The CDR3 sequence is 13 residues long. CDR1 KGHSH and CDR2 LQKENI come from the germline V gene. Deletions cut 3 bases from V and 3 bases from J, with 8 bases between. The CDR3: CASSPGQHTEAFF. The CDR3 DNA follows: TGTGCCAGCTCACCTGGACAGCACACTGAAGCTTTCTTT.

The CDR3 DNA is TGTGCCTGGAGTGCACAGGGGTATGCCTATGGCTACACCTTC. It is translated as CAWSAQGYAYGYTF. The V call is TRBV30, the J call TRBJ1-2; 7 bases line up with TRBD1. This CDR3 is 14 amino acids long. Germline CDR1 GTSNPN, CDR2 SVGIG (reference sequence). Trimming cost V 1 base and J 4 bases; bases outside gene matches: 6.

This clone was seen once. The chain combines TRBV6-5 with TRBJ1-6; no clear D gene. The CDR3 sequence is 13 residues long. Germline V CDR1 and CDR2: MNHEY, SVGAGI. V lost 10 bases and J 7 bases, leaving 14 bases between the germline ends. CDR3 sequence (DNA): TGTGCCATCGCGGGGAATCAGAATTCACCCCTCCACTTT. This translates into CAIAGNQNSPLHF.

This clone has just one count. V is TRBV5-1 and J is TRBJ2-7; TRBD2 agrees at 8 bases. The CDR3 consists of 17 residues. CDR1 is SGHRS, CDR2 YFSETQ, per germline. J lost 0 bases, V lost 4 bases, and 12 bases had no gene match. The chain's CDR3 is CASSRGGAGASSYEQYF. The CDR3 DNA sequence: TGCGCCAGCAGCCGGGGGGGGGCCGGGGCCTCCTCCTACGAGCAGTACTTC.

This clone was seen a few times. The V gene is TRBV28, the J gene TRBJ1-2, with unresolved D. V was pared by 2 bases and J by 1 base, with 8 bases between. The CDR3 runs to 14 residues. Germline assignment: CDR1 MDHEN and CDR2 SYDVKM. The CDR3 loop is CASSLQQLNYGYTF. The CDR3, as DNA: TGTGCCAGCAGTTTACAACAGCTTAACTATGGCTACACCTTC.